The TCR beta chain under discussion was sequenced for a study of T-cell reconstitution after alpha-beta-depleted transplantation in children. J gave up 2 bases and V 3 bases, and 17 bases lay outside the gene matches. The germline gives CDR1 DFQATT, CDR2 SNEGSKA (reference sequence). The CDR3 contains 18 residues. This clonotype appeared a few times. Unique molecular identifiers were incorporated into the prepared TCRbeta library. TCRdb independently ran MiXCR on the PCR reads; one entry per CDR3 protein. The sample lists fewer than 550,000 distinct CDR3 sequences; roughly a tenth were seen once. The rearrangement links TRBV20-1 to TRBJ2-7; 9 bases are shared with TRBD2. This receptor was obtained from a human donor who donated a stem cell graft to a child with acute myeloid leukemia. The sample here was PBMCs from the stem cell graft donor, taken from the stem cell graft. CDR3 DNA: TGCAGTGCTAGGGGCTTTTATAAGGGGGCTAGCGGGACCTACGAGCAGTACTTC. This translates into CSARGFYKGASGTYEQYF.